This TCR beta chain was identified during a study of T-cell memory formation after mild COVID-19. MiXCR, applied by TCRdb to the 5' RACE reads, yields one record per CDR3 protein. The repertoire holds approximately 98,000 distinct CDR3 sequences, with roughly a sixth as singletons. Trimming shortened V by 6 bases and J by 4 bases, and 8 bases separated the two germline ends. Germline CDR1 and CDR2: KGHDR and SFDVKD. The CDR3 loop spans 13 amino acids. This clonotype has ten or more counts. Its antigen remains unknown. The study's findings and limits: Mostly located in CM and EM were contracting CD4+ clones, with contracting CD8+ clones located in EMRA. Whether day 37 second-wave clones are SARS-CoV-2-specific was not confirmed.

This chain links TRBV24-1 with TRBJ2-2, with D unresolved. The TCR originated in a man aged 18 to 30 who had mild COVID-19 (a few samples of this study predate the infection). Cell type and time point are not known. Sequencing input: PBMCs or a T cell subset sorted from them (not recorded which). The CDR3 DNA is TGTGCCACCAGTCTATCCCGCACCGGGGAGCTGTTTTTT. Its translation is CATSLSRTGELFF.